This passage covers 22 T cell receptor beta chains from one sample sequenced in a study of blood T cell repertoires in COVID-19. Clones were read by immunoSEQ multiplex PCR, and TCRdb kept only the in-frame ones, dropping some. Among 350,000 to 400,000 clones listed, about 87% were seen once. Input material: PBMCs or T cells enriched from blood (not recorded which). The source is a man in his forties in a cohort exposed to, infected with or recovered from COVID-19 (not recorded which).

In this sample, this clone turned up once. The chain recombines TRBV9 with TRBJ2-2; 13 bases fit TRBD2. The length of the CDR3 is 18 residues. Germline loops: CDR1 SGDLS, CDR2 YYNGEE. J lost 3 bases, V lost 3 bases, and 8 bases had no gene match. CDR3 coding DNA: TGTGCCAGCAGCGGACCGGGGACTAGCGGGACCTACACCGGGGAGCTGTTTTTT. Translating gives CASSGPGTSGTYTGELFF.

The chain combines TRBV19 with TRBJ1-1; D is ambiguous. This CDR3 is 14 amino acids long. Deletions cut 7 bases from V and 3 bases from J, with 15 bases between. CDR1 and CDR2 from the germline V gene are LNHDA and SQIVND (reference sequence). The CDR3 is CASKRAGRDTEAFF. CDR3 nucleotide sequence: TGTGCCAGTAAGAGGGCGGGTCGGGACACTGAAGCTTTCTTT.

The chain couples TRBV18 to TRBJ1-2, with TRBD1 identical over 11 bases. CDR1 is KGHSH, CDR2 LQKENI, per germline. With V trimmed by 6 bases and J by 7 bases, 10 bases remained unmatched. CDR3 length equals 15 residues. The CDR3 DNA reads TGTGCCAGCTCGGGTAAAGGACAGGGGGCCTTTGGCTACACCTTC. Translated, it gives CASSGKGQGAFGYTF. The full variable domain, its missing parts supplied by reference TRBV18 and TRBJ1-2, is NAGVMQNPRHLVRRRGQEARLRCSPMKGHSHVYWYRQLPEEGLKFMVYLQKENIIDESGMPKERFSAEFPKEGPSILRIQQVVRGDSAAYFCASSGKGQGAFGYTFGSGTRLTVV.

The CDR3 sequence is CASSRGVAGVQDTQYF. In DNA, the CDR3 is TGTGCCAGCAGCCGGGGGGTGGCGGGAGTGCAAGATACGCAGTATTTT. This chain uses TRBV7-9 with TRBJ2-3, with 7 bases aligning to TRBD2. The CDR3 is 16 residues long. CDR1 is SEHNR and CDR2 is FQNEAQ in the germline V gene (reference sequence). J gave up 5 bases and V 5 bases, and 13 bases lay outside the gene matches.

V is TRBV21-1 and J is TRBJ2-7; the table's TRBD2 call for D was not verified on the DNA. TRBV21-1 is designated a pseudogene. The CDR3 totals 16 residues. This CDR3 is CASSKGTSGRGYEQYF. The DNA of the CDR3 is TGTGCCAGCAGCAAGGGGACTAGCGGGAGGGGCTACGAGCAGTACTTC.

There are a few counts of this clone. V and J are TRBV7-9 and TRBJ2-2; D call uncertain. The CDR3 is made up of 13 amino acids. CDR1 SEHNR and CDR2 FQNEAQ come from the germline V gene (reference sequence). The V gene lost 2 bases and the J gene lost 5 bases, with 6 bases spanning the gap. The CDR3 DNA reads TGTGCCAGCAGCTTATACGAGACCGGGGAGCTGTTTTTT. Translation: CASSLYETGELFF.

With respect to this clone: Distinct nucleotide sequences in the sample also encode this CDR3. The chain employs TRBV7-9 and TRBJ1-4, with 11 positions matching TRBD1. V trimming: 3 bases; J trimming: 7 bases; junction bases outside the gene matches: 1. CDR1 is SEHNR and CDR2 is FQNEAQ in the germline V gene (reference sequence). There are 14 residues in the CDR3. This CDR3 reads CASSLGQGGEKLFF. CDR3 DNA sequence: TGTGCCAGCAGCTTGGGACAGGGGGGTGAAAAACTGTTTTTT. Full variable domain (missing parts from reference TRBV7-9 and TRBJ1-4): DTGVSQNPRHKITKRGQNVTFRCDPISEHNRLYWYRQTLGQGPEFLTYFQNEAQLEKSRLLSDRFSAERPKGSFSTLEIQRTEQGDSAMYLCASSLGQGGEKLFFGSGTQLSVL.

For the CDR3, the DNA is TGCGCCAGCAGTCATCGACTGATCGGTCCCGGGGAGACCCAGTACTTC. Protein: CASSHRLIGPGETQYF. The chain couples TRBV23-1 to TRBJ2-5; D is ambiguous. TRBV23-1 is placed among ORFs of uncertain function. The CDR3 length is 16 residues. V lost 3 bases, J lost 5 bases, and 19 bases lay in between.

V and J are TRBV28 and TRBJ2-3; the D is unclear. Germline V gene sequence: CDR1 MDHEN, CDR2 SYDVKM. The CDR3 covers 14 residues. V lost 3 bases and J 5 bases, leaving 12 bases between the germline ends. CDR3 in DNA: TGTGCCAGCAGTTTTAGTGAGTCTATAGATACGCAGTATTTT. This gives the protein CASSFSESIDTQYF.

The chain recombines TRBV11-3 with TRBJ2-5; 12 nucleotides agree with TRBD2. J gave up 4 bases and V 5 bases, and 5 bases lay outside the gene matches. The germline V gene encodes CDR1 SGHNT and CDR2 YENEEA. CDR3 length: 15 amino acids. The DNA of the CDR3 is TGTGCCAGCAGCCTAGCGGGAGGGGAGGGAGAGACCCAGTACTTC. It specifies CASSLAGGEGETQYF.

The V and J genes are TRBV5-6 and TRBJ2-2; a weak D match, TRBD2 (6 bases). The CDR3 is 16 residues long. Deletions cut 1 base from V and 4 bases from J, with 14 bases between. The germline gives CDR1 SGHDT, CDR2 YYEEEE. For the CDR3, the DNA is TGTGCCAGCAGCTTGATGGGAGGCGAGGGCACCGGGGAGCTGTTTTTT. This encodes CASSLMGGEGTGELFF.

The J gene is TRBJ2-7, the V gene TRBV30; a weak D match, TRBD1 (5 bases). Trimming took 4 bases from V and 6 from J, leaving 13 bases between them. CDR1 is GTSNPN, CDR2 SVGIG, per germline (reference sequence). CDR3 length: 12 residues. The CDR3 bases are TGTGCCTGGAAGGCCAGGGTTGGCGAGCAGTACTTC. Translated, it gives CAWKARVGEQYF.

This chain connects TRBV7-9 to TRBJ1-2; D is uncertain. The CDR3 covers 13 residues. The germline CDR1 and CDR2 sequences are SEHNR and FQNEAQ (reference sequence). The germline V and J ends were trimmed by 2 bases and 1 base, with 5 bases remaining between them. The CDR3 is CASSLSNNYGYTF. The CDR3 DNA is TGTGCCAGCAGCTTATCCAATAACTATGGCTACACCTTC. Combining the CDR3 with reference TRBV7-9 and TRBJ1-2 gives the whole variable domain DTGVSQNPRHKITKRGQNVTFRCDPISEHNRLYWYRQTLGQGPEFLTYFQNEAQLEKSRLLSDRFSAERPKGSFSTLEIQRTEQGDSAMYLCASSLSNNYGYTFGSGTRLTVV.

This clone was found once. The gene calls are TRBV5-1 and TRBJ2-3, with D perhaps TRBD2 (5 bases). V was pared by 4 bases and J by 3 bases, with 15 bases between. From germline, CDR1 is SGHRS and CDR2 YFSETQ. The CDR3 loop spans 15 amino acids. In DNA form, the CDR3 reads TGCGCCAGCAGCCCCCAAGGGCTAGCTACAGATACGCAGTATTTT. Protein sequence: CASSPQGLATDTQYF.

V and J are TRBV19 and TRBJ2-1; 7 bases line up with TRBD2. Germline CDR1 reads LNHDA; CDR2 reads SQIVND (reference sequence). V dropped 6 bases and J dropped 8; count of bases not matched to a gene: 16. The CDR3 is 16 residues long. In DNA form, the CDR3 reads TGTGCCAGTAGCCCACCCCAAGCGGGATTTAACCATGAGCAGTTCTTC. Translating it yields CASSPPQAGFNHEQFF.

The chain joins TRBV10-3 to TRBJ2-7, with TRBD1 matching 7 bases. Trimming cost V 2 bases and J 6 bases; bases outside gene matches: 4. CDR1 is ENHRY, CDR2 SYGVKD, per germline. This CDR3 has 13 residues. This CDR3 is CAISEGTAIEQYF. The CDR3 coding sequence is TGTGCCATCAGTGAGGGGACAGCCATCGAGCAGTACTTC.

The chain links TRBV9 to TRBJ1-2, with 8 bases aligning to TRBD1. This CDR3 has 13 amino acids. Germline CDR1 is SGDLS and CDR2 is YYNGEE. V was clipped by 3 bases and J by 7 bases; unmatched bases: 5. Written as DNA, the CDR3 is TGTGCCAGCAGCGCGGACAGGGTGGTTGGCTACACCTTC. This sequence encodes CASSADRVVGYTF.

This clone was seen once. V gene TRBV5-6 combines with J gene TRBJ1-6, with 9 bases matching TRBD1. The J segment lost 7 bases and the V segment lost 7 bases, leaving 3 bases of the junction unmatched. The CDR3 is made up of 13 amino acids. Germline assignment: CDR1 SGHDT and CDR2 YYEEEE. The CDR3 sequence is CASLDRGNSPLHF. CDR3 DNA sequence: TGTGCCAGCCTCGACAGGGGGAATTCACCCCTCCACTTT.

V usage is TRBV27 and J usage is TRBJ1-4; 8 bases map to TRBD1. V dropped 6 bases and J dropped 3; count of bases not matched to a gene: 15. Germline V CDR1 and CDR2: MNHEY, SMNVEV (reference sequence). This CDR3 region has 18 residues. The CDR3 nucleotides read TGTGCCAGCAGAGACAGGACAGGGAGGGCGCGGGCTAATGAAAAACTGTTTTTT. Amino acid sequence: CASRDRTGRARANEKLFF. Complete variable domain (other parts from reference TRBV27 and TRBJ1-4): EAQVTQNPRYLITVTGKKLTVTCSQNMNHEYMSWYRQDPGLGLRQIYYSMNVEVTDKGDVPEGYKVSRKEKRNFPLILESPSPNQTSLYFCASRDRTGRARANEKLFFGSGTQLSVL.

This chain links TRBV7-3 with TRBJ2-5, with TRBD2 matching 12 bases. There are 15 residues in the CDR3. V lost 5 bases to trimming and J lost 4 bases; unmatched junction nucleotides: 5. Germline CDR1 and CDR2: SGHTA and FQGTGA. CDR3 sequence reads: CASSRTSGISETQYF. The CDR3 coding sequence is TGTGCCAGCAGCAGGACTAGCGGGATTTCAGAGACCCAGTACTTC. Together with reference TRBV7-3 and TRBJ2-5, the CDR3 gives the full variable domain: GAGVSQTPSNKVTEKGKYVELRCDPISGHTALYWYRQSLGQGPEFLIYFQGTGAADDSGLPNDRFFAVRPEGSVSTLKIQRTERGDSAVYLCASSRTSGISETQYFGPGTRLLVL.

The rearrangement joins TRBV27 to TRBJ1-6; no reliable D call. V gave up 5 bases and J gave up 0 bases, with 14 bases separating them. Germline CDR1 reads MNHEY; CDR2 reads SMNVEV (reference sequence). The CDR3 length is 17 residues. CDR3 in amino acids: CASSPLRVRSYNSPLHF. CDR3 in DNA: TGTGCCAGCAGTCCCCTGCGCGTGCGCTCCTATAATTCACCCCTCCACTTT.

V gene TRBV7-7 combines with J gene TRBJ2-1; tentative D call: TRBD1 (6 bases). V was clipped by 4 bases and J by 5 bases, with 12 bases between them. Germline V gene data show CDR1 as SSHAT and CDR2 as FNYEAQ (reference sequence). The CDR3 sequence is 14 residues long. For the CDR3, the DNA is TGTGCCAGCAGCTCGGGTGGGACAAACAATGAGCAGTTCTTC. This translates into CASSSGGTNNEQFF. Looking up the rest from reference TRBV7-7 and TRBJ2-1 gives the full variable domain: GAGVSQSPRYKVTKRGQDVTLRCDPISSHATLYWYQQALGQGPEFLTYFNYEAQPDKSGLPSDRFSAERPEGSISTLTIQRTEQRDSAMYRCASSSGGTNNEQFFGPGTRLTVL.